The sequence of this T cell receptor beta chain was determined in a study of blood T cell repertoires in COVID-19. Turning to the study itself: Acute and convalescent COVID-19 samples came from the United States, Italy and Spain. PBMCs, B-cell-depleted T cells, or T cells provided the cDNA or gDNA that made up the material.

This table comes from immunoSEQ multiplex PCR, and its TCRdb copy is limited to in-frame clones, with some not included. The sample has 250,000 to 300,000 clones; roughly 93% are singletons. Per germline, CDR1 KGHSH and CDR2 LQKENI. The CDR3 length is 14 residues. V lost 2 bases and J lost 7, with 14 bases in between. This clonotype originated in a woman aged 40 to 49 with acute COVID-19. Material for sequencing was PBMCs or T cells enriched from blood (not recorded which). This rearrangement joins TRBV18 to TRBJ1-2, with TRBD1 as a possible D gene (5 bases). The CDR3 region is CASSPGRVGFGYTF. As DNA, the CDR3 is TGTGCCAGCTCACCAGGCAGGGTCGGATTTGGCTACACCTTC.